This entry lists 31 T cell receptor beta chains sequenced from one sample in a study of blood T cell repertoires in COVID-19. The method was immunoSEQ multiplex PCR; TCRdb's version includes in-frame clones alone and lacks a portion of them. The top ten clones hold about 3% of a sample with about 360,000 clones, around nine tenths of them seen once. Material: peripheral blood. These TCRs come from a human donor in a cohort sampled during active COVID-19.

This clone was counted once. V usage is TRBV2 and J usage is TRBJ2-7; 9 nucleotides align to TRBD1. V dropped 3 bases and J dropped 4; count of bases not matched to a gene: 7. Germline CDR1 is SNHLY and CDR2 is FYNNEI. This CDR3 is built from 15 residues. Here the CDR3 DNA reads TGTGCCAGCAGTGAGTCCGGGACAGGGTATTACGAGCAGTACTTC. Translating gives CASSESGTGYYEQYF.

The rearrangement links TRBV18 to TRBJ1-1; TRBD1 is a possible D gene (5 bases). CDR1 is KGHSH and CDR2 is LQKENI in the germline V gene. V was cut by 11 bases and J by 4 bases, with 14 bases left in between. The CDR3 has 12 residues. The chain's CDR3 is CAGQGSGTEAFF. DNA of the CDR3: TGTGCCGGGCAGGGTAGCGGCACTGAAGCTTTCTTT.

This chain connects TRBV27 to TRBJ2-3, with TRBD2 identical over 8 bases. From germline, CDR1 is MNHEY and CDR2 SMNVEV (reference sequence). V trimming: 6 bases; J trimming: 4 bases; junction bases outside the gene matches: 9. The CDR3 is made up of 15 amino acids. In DNA form, the CDR3 reads TGTGCCAGCAGGGCCCGGGGGGGGGCGGCAGATACGCAGTATTTT. It yields the protein CASRARGGAADTQYF.

The V gene is TRBV6-1, the J gene TRBJ1-2; D remains unclear. V dropped 2 bases and J dropped 0 bases, with 10 bases sitting between them. The CDR3 loop spans 15 amino acids. CDR1 and CDR2 from the germline V gene are MNHNS and SASEGT. This CDR3 is CASSELGATNYGYTF. The CDR3 nucleotides read TGTGCCAGCAGTGAATTAGGAGCTACTAACTATGGCTACACCTTC.

The chain links TRBV7-2 to TRBJ1-1, with a weak D call TRBD1 (5 bases). Germline V gene lookup returns CDR1 SGHTA and CDR2 FQGNSA. Trimming took 5 bases from V and 1 from J, leaving 11 bases between them. This CDR3 is 14 amino acids long. CDR3 sequence: CASSPGIQNTEAFF. The CDR3 bases are TGTGCCAGCAGCCCAGGGATTCAGAACACTGAAGCTTTCTTT. The full variable domain, in which reference TRBV7-2 and TRBJ1-1 provide the parts outside the CDR3, is GAGVSQSPSNKVTEKGKDVELRCDPISGHTALYWYRQSLGQGLEFLIYFQGNSAPDKSGLPSDRFSAERTGGSVSTLTIQRTQQEDSAVYLCASSPGIQNTEAFFGQGTRLTVV.

J is TRBJ1-4 and V is TRBV25-1, with 9 nucleotides matching TRBD1. Germline V CDR1 and CDR2: MGHDK, SYGVNS. The CDR3 totals 14 residues. Trimming at V came to 6 bases and at J to 8 bases, leaving 7 bases not matched to a gene. DNA for the CDR3: TGTGCCAGCAGCTCCCGGGACAGGGCAGAAAAACTGTTTTTT. Encoded protein: CASSSRDRAEKLFF.

The V and J genes are TRBV6-5 and TRBJ2-5; tentatively, D is TRBD1 (6 bases). Trimming removed 7 bases at V and 3 bases at J, with 9 bases between. The CDR3 sequence is 12 residues long. Per the germline V gene, CDR1 is MNHEY and CDR2 is SVGAGI. The DNA of the CDR3 is TGTGCCAGCACAGGGGACGAAGAGACCCAGTACTTC. Translating gives CASTGDEETQYF.

The chain uses TRBV4-2 and TRBJ1-6; D may be TRBD1 (5 bases). CDR1 LGHNA and CDR2 YNFKEQ come from the germline V gene. Trimming took off 1 base at V and 9 bases at J, with 13 bases between the two ends. The CDR3 sequence is 15 residues long. CDR3 in amino acids: CASSQGDLGGSPLHF. CDR3 coding DNA: TGTGCCAGCAGCCAAGGGGATCTGGGGGGTTCACCCCTCCACTTT.

The chain is built from TRBV19 and TRBJ1-4; D is unclear. Germline V gene lookup returns CDR1 LNHDA and CDR2 SQIVND (reference sequence). This CDR3 contains 16 residues. Trimming took 4 bases from V and 0 from J, leaving 12 bases between them. The chain's CDR3 is CASSTQTVATNEKLFF. The CDR3 region has the DNA TGTGCCAGTAGTACCCAAACAGTTGCAACTAATGAAAAACTGTTTTTT.

The chain has TRBV6-5 and TRBJ1-4; TRBD1 might be the D (5 bases). V was clipped by 6 bases and J by 5 bases, with 13 bases between them. CDR3 length equals 14 residues. Germline CDR1 MNHEY, CDR2 SVGAGI. DNA of the CDR3: TGTGCCAGCAGCTTTGCGGGGCTAAATGAAAAACTGTTTTTT. This translates into CASSFAGLNEKLFF.

The chain employs TRBV4-2 and TRBJ2-2; possible D gene TRBD1, 6 bases. V shed 3 bases and J shed 2 bases, with 13 bases lying between them. Germline CDR1 LGHNA, CDR2 YNFKEQ. This CDR3 contains 16 residues. The CDR3 nucleotides are TGTGCCAGCAGCCAGACCCGGGACACCAACACCGGGGAGCTGTTTTTT. Translated: CASSQTRDTNTGELFF.

The V gene is TRBV2, the J gene TRBJ1-4; D might be TRBD1 (6 bases). The CDR3 runs 14 residues. Germline assignment: CDR1 SNHLY and CDR2 FYNNEI. Between the trimmed V and J ends, which lost 8 bases and 7 bases, there was a span of 17 bases. The CDR3 DNA follows: TGTGCCAGCGGACAGAGGGGGATTGGTGAAAAACTGTTTTTT. As protein: CASGQRGIGEKLFF.

The chain couples TRBV6-5 to TRBJ2-1; D uncertain. V lost 11 bases to trimming and J lost 2 bases, with 13 bases between them. The CDR3 length is 13 residues. Germline-derived CDR1 and CDR2 are MNHEY and SVGAGI. The CDR3 DNA reads TGTGCCTCAAAGAGGTCCACCTACAATGAGCAGTTCTTC. This sequence encodes CASKRSTYNEQFF.

The chain couples TRBV28 to TRBJ1-1; TRBD1 might be the D (5 bases). CDR3 length: 14 residues. V was trimmed by 6 bases and J by 1 base, leaving 12 bases between them. CDR1 and CDR2 from the germline V gene are MDHEN and SYDVKM. CDR3 sequence: CASSPPGQNTEAFF. The CDR3 nucleotides read TGTGCCAGCAGCCCCCCCGGACAGAACACTGAAGCTTTCTTT.

The chain employs TRBV5-1 and TRBJ2-1; the match to TRBD1 covers 11 bases. Unmatched junction bases numbered 7, after V lost 0 bases and J lost 8 bases. CDR1 and CDR2 from the germline V gene are SGHRS and YFSETQ. This CDR3 has 16 residues. Here the CDR3 DNA reads TGCGCCAGCAGCTTGGATTGGACAGGGGGCGCGGATGAGCAGTTCTTC. It specifies CASSLDWTGGADEQFF.

The genes are TRBV6-5 and TRBJ1-4, with 8 bases matching TRBD1. J lost 8 bases, V lost 10 bases, and 9 bases had no gene match. Germline CDR1 reads MNHEY; CDR2 reads SVGAGI. The CDR3 spans 13 residues. The CDR3 nucleotides read TGTGCCACCATCAGGGGGCTGGGGGAAAAACTGTTTTTT. This sequence encodes CATIRGLGEKLFF.

This rearrangement joins TRBV7-7 to TRBJ2-1; D possibly corresponds to TRBD2 (5 bases). V lost 5 bases and J 8 bases, leaving 13 bases between the germline ends. The CDR3 totals 13 residues. Per germline, CDR1 SSHAT and CDR2 FNYEAQ (reference sequence). CDR3 bases: TGTGCCAGCAGCGGGAGCCTGGCCGATGAGCAGTTCTTC. It codes for CASSGSLADEQFF.

This clone was counted only a few times. The V call is TRBV5-4, the J call TRBJ2-1, with 16 bases lining up with TRBD2. Trimming removed 4 bases from V and 9 bases from J; junction bases left unmatched: 4. CDR3 length: 15 residues. The germline V gene has CDR1 SGHNT and CDR2 YYREEE (reference sequence). For the CDR3, the DNA is TGTGCCAGCAGCAAGGGACTAGCGGGGGGGACTGAGCAGTTCTTC. This gives the protein CASSKGLAGGTEQFF.

The CDR3 bases are TGTGCCAGCAGCTGGGCCGGGACTAGCGGTCCAGATACGCAGTATTTT. The encoded protein is CASSWAGTSGPDTQYF. J is TRBJ2-3 and V is TRBV5-4; 11 bases are a match to TRBD2. Unmatched junction bases numbered 7, after V lost 3 bases and J lost 4 bases. This CDR3 has 16 amino acids. Germline loops: CDR1 SGHNT, CDR2 YYREEE (reference sequence).

This clone was seen only a few times. The gene calls are TRBV3-1 (or the pseudogene TRBV3-2) and TRBJ2-1, with TRBD2 matching 10 bases. The germline gives CDR1 LGHDT, CDR2 YNNKEL (reference sequence). V lost 3 bases to trimming and J lost 0 bases; unmatched junction nucleotides: 5. The CDR3 runs to 17 residues. The CDR3 DNA is TGTGCCAGCAGCCAGTGGAGCGGGGGGGTCTCCTACAATGAGCAGTTCTTC. Its protein product is CASSQWSGGVSYNEQFF.

J is TRBJ1-3 and V is TRBV27, with no clear D. This CDR3 has 14 amino acids. The V end lost 6 bases, the J end lost 2 bases, and 11 bases lay between the germline ends. Germline V gene data show CDR1 as MNHEY and CDR2 as SMNVEV (reference sequence). CDR3 in amino acids: CASRRASTGNTIYF. CDR3 nucleotides: TGTGCCAGCAGGAGGGCTTCCACTGGAAACACCATATATTTT.

This chain uses TRBV18 with TRBJ1-4; 7 bases agree with TRBD1. Losses at the gene ends were 4 bases for V and 13 bases for J; bases not matched to a gene: 15. Germline assignment: CDR1 KGHSH and CDR2 LQKENI. CDR3 size: 15 residues. In DNA form, the CDR3 reads TGTGCCAGCTCACTCGAAGGGACAGCCGTGGGCGGACTGTTTTTT. It codes for CASSLEGTAVGGLFF.

This clone turned up a few times. The rearrangement links TRBV7-3 to TRBJ1-5, with D hard to call. The CDR3 is 13 residues long. V lost 0 bases and J lost 4, with 4 bases in between. The germline V gene encodes CDR1 SGHTA and CDR2 FQGTGA. CDR3 region: CASSLTPNQPQHF. CDR3 DNA: TGTGCCAGCAGCTTAACCCCGAATCAGCCCCAGCATTTT.

The gene calls are TRBV6-5 and TRBJ2-7, with 10 bases fitting TRBD2. The CDR3 loop spans 14 amino acids. Germline values: CDR1 MNHEY, CDR2 SVGAGI. Here the CDR3 DNA reads TGTGGGGGGGGAGCGGGAGGGCCTTGTCGCGAGCAGTACTTC. It translates to CGGGAGGPCREQYF.

In its sample, this clone was seen once. The V and J genes are TRBV2 and TRBJ2-1; 12 bases align to TRBD1. Trimming removed 5 bases from V and 7 bases from J; junction bases left unmatched: 6. The germline CDR1 and CDR2 sequences are SNHLY and FYNNEI. The CDR3 is 15 residues long. CDR3 loop: CASSPGTGGMNEQFF. As DNA, the CDR3 is TGTGCCAGCAGTCCCGGGACAGGGGGCATGAATGAGCAGTTCTTC.

This chain uses TRBV11-2 with TRBJ2-1, with D maybe TRBD1 (6 bases). This CDR3 is 16 amino acids long. Trimming took 4 bases from V and 4 from J, leaving 17 bases between them. Germline assignment: CDR1 SGHAT and CDR2 FQNNGV. Here the CDR3 reads CASSSGPRGTYNEQFF. The CDR3 region has the DNA TGTGCCAGCAGCTCGGGCCCGAGGGGGACATACAATGAGCAGTTCTTC.

V gene TRBV9 combines with J gene TRBJ2-5, with a tentative D call TRBD1 (5 bases). V was trimmed by 4 bases and J by 5 bases, leaving 18 bases between them. This CDR3 is built from 15 residues. Per germline, CDR1 SGDLS and CDR2 YYNGEE. The chain's CDR3 is CASSPRPQPGETQYF. CDR3 sequence (DNA): TGTGCCAGCAGCCCCCGGCCCCAACCAGGGGAGACCCAGTACTTC.

This chain uses TRBV27 with TRBJ2-7, with a possible D match to TRBD1 (5 bases). The length of the CDR3 is 16 residues. V was cut by 2 bases and J by 3 bases, with 17 bases left in between. Germline V gene sequence: CDR1 MNHEY, CDR2 SMNVEV (reference sequence). This CDR3 is CASSLTFDRLNYEQYF. Here the CDR3 DNA reads TGTGCCAGCAGTTTAACTTTCGACAGACTGAACTACGAGCAGTACTTC.

This chain links TRBV10-3 with TRBJ1-1, with 8 bases aligning to TRBD1. The CDR3 totals 14 residues. The germline V gene encodes CDR1 ENHRY and CDR2 SYGVKD. Losses at the gene ends were 0 bases for V and 5 bases for J; bases not matched to a gene: 2. Written as DNA, the CDR3 is TGTGCCATCAGTGAGTCTCAGGGGGCGACTGAAGCTTTCTTT. Its protein product is CAISESQGATEAFF.

The gene calls are TRBV25-1 and TRBJ1-2, with 7 nucleotides matching TRBD1. The CDR3 extends over 16 amino acids. Germline V lookup: CDR1 MGHDK, CDR2 SYGVNS. V shed 1 base and J 3 bases; nucleotides not matched to a gene: 8. In DNA form, the CDR3 reads TGTGCCAGCAGTGAATTAGGGACAGAGATTTACTATGGCTACACCTTC. Residues: CASSELGTEIYYGYTF.

The chain carries TRBV28 and TRBJ2-7; perhaps TRBD1 as D (5 bases). The CDR3 is made up of 20 amino acids. Trimming took off 0 bases at V and 2 bases at J, with 26 bases between the two ends. Looked up from germline, CDR1 is MDHEN and CDR2 is SYDVKM. The CDR3 here is CASSLCTKQGAYQNTYEQYF. The DNA of the CDR3 is TGTGCCAGCAGTTTATGCACAAAACAAGGGGCTTACCAAAACACCTACGAGCAGTACTTC.